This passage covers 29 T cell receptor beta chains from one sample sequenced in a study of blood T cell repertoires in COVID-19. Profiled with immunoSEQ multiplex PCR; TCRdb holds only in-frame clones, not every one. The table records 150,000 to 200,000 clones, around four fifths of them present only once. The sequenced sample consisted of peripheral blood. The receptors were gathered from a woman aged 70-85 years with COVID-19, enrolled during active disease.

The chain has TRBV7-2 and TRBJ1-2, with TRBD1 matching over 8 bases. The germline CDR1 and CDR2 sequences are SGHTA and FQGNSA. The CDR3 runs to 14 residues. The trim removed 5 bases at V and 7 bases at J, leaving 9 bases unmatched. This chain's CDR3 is CASSPQTGVGGYTF. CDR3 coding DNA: TGTGCCAGCAGCCCCCAGACAGGGGTAGGTGGCTACACCTTC.

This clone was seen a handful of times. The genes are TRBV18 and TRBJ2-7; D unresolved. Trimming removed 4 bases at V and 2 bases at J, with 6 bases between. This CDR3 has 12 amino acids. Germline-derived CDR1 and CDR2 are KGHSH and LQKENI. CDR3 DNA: TGTGCCAGCTCACTAGACACCTACGAGCAGTACTTC. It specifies CASSLDTYEQYF.

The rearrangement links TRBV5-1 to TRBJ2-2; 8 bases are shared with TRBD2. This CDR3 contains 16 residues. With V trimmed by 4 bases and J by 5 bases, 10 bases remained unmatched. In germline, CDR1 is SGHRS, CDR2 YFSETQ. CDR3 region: CASSPSTTSGTGELFF. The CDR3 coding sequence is TGCGCCAGCAGCCCCTCCACAACTAGCGGAACCGGGGAGCTGTTTTTT.

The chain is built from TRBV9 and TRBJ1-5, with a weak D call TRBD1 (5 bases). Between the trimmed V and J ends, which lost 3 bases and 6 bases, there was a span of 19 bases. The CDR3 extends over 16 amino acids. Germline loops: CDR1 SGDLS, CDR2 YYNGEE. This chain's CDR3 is CASSAEPRVLSQPQHF. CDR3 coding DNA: TGTGCCAGCAGCGCAGAACCCAGGGTGTTGAGTCAGCCCCAGCATTTT.

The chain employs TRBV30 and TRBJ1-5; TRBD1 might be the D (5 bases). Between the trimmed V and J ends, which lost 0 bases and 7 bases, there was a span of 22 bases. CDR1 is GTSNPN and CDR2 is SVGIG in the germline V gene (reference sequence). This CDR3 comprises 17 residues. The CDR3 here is CAWSVSRVPRSGQPQHF. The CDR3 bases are TGTGCCTGGAGTGTATCCAGGGTGCCGAGGTCCGGCCAGCCCCAGCATTTT.

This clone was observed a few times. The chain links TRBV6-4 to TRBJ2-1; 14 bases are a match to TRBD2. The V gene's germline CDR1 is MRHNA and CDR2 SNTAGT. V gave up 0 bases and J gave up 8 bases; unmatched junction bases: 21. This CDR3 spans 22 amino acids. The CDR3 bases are TGTGCCAGCAGTGACTCGGTAGGCAACCCGGGACTAGCGGGAGAATGGGGTGATGAGCAGTTCTTC. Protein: CASSDSVGNPGLAGEWGDEQFF.

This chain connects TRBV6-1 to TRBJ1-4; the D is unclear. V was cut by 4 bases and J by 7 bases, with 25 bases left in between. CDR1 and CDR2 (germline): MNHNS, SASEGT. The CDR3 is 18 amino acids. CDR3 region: CASSGWTIEGGMIEKLFF. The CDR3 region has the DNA TGTGCCAGCAGTGGCTGGACCATCGAGGGTGGAATGATTGAAAAACTGTTTTTT.

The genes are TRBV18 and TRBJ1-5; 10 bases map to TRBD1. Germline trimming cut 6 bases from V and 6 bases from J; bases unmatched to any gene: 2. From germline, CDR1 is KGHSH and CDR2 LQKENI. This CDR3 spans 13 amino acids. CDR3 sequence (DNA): TGTGCCAGCTCTGGGGACAGGGGTCAGCCCCAGCATTTT. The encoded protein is CASSGDRGQPQHF.

The CDR3 is CASSFLAPALAGRETQYF. The CDR3 nucleotides are TGTGCCAGCAGCTTTCTCGCGCCGGCGTTAGCGGGAAGGGAGACCCAGTACTTC. J is TRBJ2-5 and V is TRBV11-2; 8 bases are a match to TRBD2. The CDR3 runs to 18 residues. Per germline, CDR1 SGHAT and CDR2 FQNNGV. J gave up 5 bases and V 3 bases, and 17 bases lay outside the gene matches.

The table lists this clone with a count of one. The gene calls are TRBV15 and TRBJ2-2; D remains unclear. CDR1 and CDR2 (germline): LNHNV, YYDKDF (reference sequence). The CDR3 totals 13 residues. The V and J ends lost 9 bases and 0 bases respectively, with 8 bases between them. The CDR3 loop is CATAPPNTGELFF. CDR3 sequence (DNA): TGTGCCACGGCACCGCCGAACACCGGGGAGCTGTTTTTT.

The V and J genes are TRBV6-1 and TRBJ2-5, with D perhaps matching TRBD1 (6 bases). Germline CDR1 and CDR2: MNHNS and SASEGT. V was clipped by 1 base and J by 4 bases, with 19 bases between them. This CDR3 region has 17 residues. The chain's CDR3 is CASSEVSNPRGGETQYF. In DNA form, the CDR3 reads TGTGCCAGCAGTGAAGTCTCCAATCCTAGAGGGGGAGAGACCCAGTACTTC.

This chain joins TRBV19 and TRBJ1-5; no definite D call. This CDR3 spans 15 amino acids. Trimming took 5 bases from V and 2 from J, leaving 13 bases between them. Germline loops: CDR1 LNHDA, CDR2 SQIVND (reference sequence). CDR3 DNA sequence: TGTGCCAGTAGTGGAACTACCTTAGGCAATCAGCCCCAGCATTTT. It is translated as CASSGTTLGNQPQHF.

The CDR3 region has the DNA TGTGCCAGCAGTTCGGGACTAGCGGGAACCCGTGAGACCCAGTACTTC. Amino acid sequence: CASSSGLAGTRETQYF. V usage is TRBV6-6 and J usage is TRBJ2-5; 13 nucleotides agree with TRBD2. The germline gives CDR1 MNHNY, CDR2 SVGAGI (reference sequence). The CDR3 has 16 residues. J gave up 5 bases and V 4 bases, and 7 bases lay outside the gene matches.

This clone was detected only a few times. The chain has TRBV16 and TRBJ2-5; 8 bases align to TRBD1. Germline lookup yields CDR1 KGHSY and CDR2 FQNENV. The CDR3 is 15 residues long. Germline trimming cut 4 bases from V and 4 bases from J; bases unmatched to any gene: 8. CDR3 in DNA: TGTGCCAGCAGCCTCCTCGGAACAGGGGGAGAGACCCAGTACTTC. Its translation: CASSLLGTGGETQYF. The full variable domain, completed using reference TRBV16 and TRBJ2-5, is GEEVAQTPKHLVRGEGQKAKLYCAPIKGHSYVFWYQQVLKNEFKFLISFQNENVFDETGMPKERFSAKCLPNSPCSLEIQATKLEDSAVYFCASSLLGTGGETQYFGPGTRLLVL.

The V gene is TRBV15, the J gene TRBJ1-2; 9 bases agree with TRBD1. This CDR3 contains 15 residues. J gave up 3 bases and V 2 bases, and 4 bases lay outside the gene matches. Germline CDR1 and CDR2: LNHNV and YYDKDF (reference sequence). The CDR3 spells CATSRTRTGDYGYTF. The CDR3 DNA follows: TGTGCCACCAGCAGAACGCGGACAGGGGACTATGGCTACACCTTC.

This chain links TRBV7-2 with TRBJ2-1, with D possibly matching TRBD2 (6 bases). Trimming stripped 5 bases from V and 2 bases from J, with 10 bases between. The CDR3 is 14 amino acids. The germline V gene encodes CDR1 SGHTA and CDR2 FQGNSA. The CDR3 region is CASSPRLAYNEQFF. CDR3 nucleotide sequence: TGTGCCAGCAGCCCCCGACTAGCCTACAATGAGCAGTTCTTC.

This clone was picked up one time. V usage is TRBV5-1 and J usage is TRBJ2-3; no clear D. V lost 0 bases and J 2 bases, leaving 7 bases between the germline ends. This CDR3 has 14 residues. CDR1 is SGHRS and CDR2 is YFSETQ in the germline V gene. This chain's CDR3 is CASSLAGYTDTQYF. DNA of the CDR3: TGCGCCAGCAGCTTGGCAGGCTACACAGATACGCAGTATTTT.

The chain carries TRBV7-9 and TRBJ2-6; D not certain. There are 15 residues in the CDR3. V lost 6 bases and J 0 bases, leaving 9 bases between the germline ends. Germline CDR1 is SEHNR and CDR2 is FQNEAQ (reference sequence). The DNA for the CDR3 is TGTGCCAGCAGACCTCCGGGCTCTGGGGCCAACGTCCTGACTTTC. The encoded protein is CASRPPGSGANVLTF.

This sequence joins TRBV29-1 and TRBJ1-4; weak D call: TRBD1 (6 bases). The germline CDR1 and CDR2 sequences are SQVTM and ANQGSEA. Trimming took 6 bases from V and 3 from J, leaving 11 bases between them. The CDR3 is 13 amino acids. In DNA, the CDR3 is TGCAGCGTCCCAGGGGCCCCTAATGAAAAACTGTTTTTT. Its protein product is CSVPGAPNEKLFF.

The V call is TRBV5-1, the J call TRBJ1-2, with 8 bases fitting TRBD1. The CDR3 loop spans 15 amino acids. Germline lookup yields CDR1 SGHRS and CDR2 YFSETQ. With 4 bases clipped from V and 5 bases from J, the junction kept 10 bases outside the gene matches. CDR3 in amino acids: CASSPGQARGYGYTF. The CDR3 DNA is TGCGCCAGCAGCCCGGGACAGGCCCGAGGGTATGGCTACACCTTC.

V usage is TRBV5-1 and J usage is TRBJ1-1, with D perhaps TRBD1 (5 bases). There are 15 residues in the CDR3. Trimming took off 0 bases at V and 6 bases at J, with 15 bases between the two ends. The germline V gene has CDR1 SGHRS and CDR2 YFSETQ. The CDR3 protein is CASSLAMQGGAEAFF. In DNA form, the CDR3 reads TGCGCCAGCAGCTTGGCCATGCAGGGCGGCGCTGAAGCTTTCTTT.

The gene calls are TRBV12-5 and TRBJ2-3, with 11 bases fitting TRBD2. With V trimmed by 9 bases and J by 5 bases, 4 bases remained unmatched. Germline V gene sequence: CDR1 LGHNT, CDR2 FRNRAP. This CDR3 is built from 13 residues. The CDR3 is CARITSGGDTQYF. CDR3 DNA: TGTGCTAGAATTACTAGCGGGGGAGATACGCAGTATTTT.

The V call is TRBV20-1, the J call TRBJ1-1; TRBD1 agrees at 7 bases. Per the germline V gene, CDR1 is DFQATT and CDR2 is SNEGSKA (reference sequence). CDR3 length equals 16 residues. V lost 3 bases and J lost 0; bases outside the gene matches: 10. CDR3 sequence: CSASQGGRGLNTEAFF. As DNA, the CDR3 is TGCAGTGCTAGTCAAGGGGGCCGAGGCCTGAACACTGAAGCTTTCTTT.

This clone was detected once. The CDR3 nucleotides read TGCGCCAGCAGCCTCGGGACTACGAGCTCCTACGAGCAGTACTTC. Translated: CASSLGTTSSYEQYF. V and J are TRBV4-1 and TRBJ2-7, with 7 bases matching TRBD2. Germline CDR1 MGHRA, CDR2 YSYEKL. Losses at the gene ends were 4 bases for V and 0 bases for J; bases not matched to a gene: 6. This CDR3 region has 15 residues.

This chain's CDR3 is CASRLPESYEQYF. The CDR3 DNA is TGTGCAAGTCGCCTCCCTGAGTCCTACGAGCAGTACTTC. The chain uses TRBV12-2 and TRBJ2-7; the table assigns TRBD2, which was not confirmed against the DNA. TRBV12-2 corresponds to a pseudogene. The CDR3 covers 13 residues.

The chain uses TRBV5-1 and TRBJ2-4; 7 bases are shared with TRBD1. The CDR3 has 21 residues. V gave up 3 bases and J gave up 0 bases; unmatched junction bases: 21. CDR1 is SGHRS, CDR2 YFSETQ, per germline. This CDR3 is CASSSAEPGTVLPPAKNIQYF. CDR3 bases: TGCGCCAGCAGCTCGGCTGAACCCGGGACAGTCCTTCCGCCAGCCAAAAACATTCAGTACTTC. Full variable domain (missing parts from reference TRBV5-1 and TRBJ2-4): KAGVTQTPRYLIKTRGQQVTLSCSPISGHRSVSWYQQTPGQGLQFLFEYFSETQRNKGNFPGRFSGRQFSNSRSEMNVSTLELGDSALYLCASSSAEPGTVLPPAKNIQYFGAGTRLSVL.

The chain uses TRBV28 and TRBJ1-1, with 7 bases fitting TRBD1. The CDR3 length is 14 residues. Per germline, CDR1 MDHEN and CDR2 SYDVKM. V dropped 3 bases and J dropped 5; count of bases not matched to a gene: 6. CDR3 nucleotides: TGTGCCAGCAGTTTTGGCAGGGGGGAAACTGAAGCTTTCTTT. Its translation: CASSFGRGETEAFF.

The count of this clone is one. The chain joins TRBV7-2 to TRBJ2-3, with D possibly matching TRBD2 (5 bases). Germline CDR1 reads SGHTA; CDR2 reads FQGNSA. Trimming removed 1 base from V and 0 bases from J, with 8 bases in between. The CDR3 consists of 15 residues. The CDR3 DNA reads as TGTGCCAGCAGCTTAGATCGGGATAGCACAGATACGCAGTATTTT. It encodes CASSLDRDSTDTQYF.

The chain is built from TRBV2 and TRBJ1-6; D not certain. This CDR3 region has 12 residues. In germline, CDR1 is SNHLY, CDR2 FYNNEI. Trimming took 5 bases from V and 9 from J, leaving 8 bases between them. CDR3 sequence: CASSPPVSPLHF. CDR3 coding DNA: TGTGCCAGCAGTCCGCCGGTTTCACCCCTCCACTTT.